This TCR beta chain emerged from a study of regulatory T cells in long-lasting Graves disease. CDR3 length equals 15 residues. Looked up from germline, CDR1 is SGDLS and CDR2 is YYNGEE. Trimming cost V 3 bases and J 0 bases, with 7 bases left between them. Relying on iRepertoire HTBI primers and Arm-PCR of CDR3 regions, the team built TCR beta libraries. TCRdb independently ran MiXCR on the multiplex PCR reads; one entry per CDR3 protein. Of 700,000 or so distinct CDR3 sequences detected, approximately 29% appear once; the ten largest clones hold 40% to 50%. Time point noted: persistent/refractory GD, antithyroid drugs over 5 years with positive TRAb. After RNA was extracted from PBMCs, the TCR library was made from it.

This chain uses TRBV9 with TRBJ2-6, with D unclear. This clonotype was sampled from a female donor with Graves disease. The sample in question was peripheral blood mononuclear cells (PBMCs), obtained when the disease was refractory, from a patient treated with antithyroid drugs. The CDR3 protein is CASSGDGSGANVLTF. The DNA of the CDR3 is TGTGCCAGCAGCGGTGACGGCTCTGGGGCCAACGTCCTGACTTTC.